This TCR beta chain was profiled in a study of response to subunit inactivated influenza vaccine. Each CDR3 protein is one row after TCRdb ran MiXCR on the RT-PCR reads. The sample shows 630,000 or so distinct CDR3 sequences, 15% to 19% of them seen only once. Per the germline V gene, CDR1 is MNHNS and CDR2 is SASEGT. This CDR3 has 14 residues. V lost 6 bases to trimming and J lost 2 bases, with 13 bases between them. The chain combines TRBV6-1 with TRBJ2-5, with a weak D call TRBD2 (7 bases). The sequence came from a man aged 50-60 years who received an inactivated influenza vaccine. The material was PBMCs from blood, obtained about 13 days after vaccination. CDR3 in DNA: TGTGCCAGCAGCGGGGGGCCACCTCAAGAGACCCAGTACTTC. It is translated as CASSGGPPQETQYF.